This T cell receptor (beta chain) was recorded in a study of human T cells and chemical hapten exposure. The overall study: After 6 days, upper back 0.01% DPC patch tests were scored.

Time point here: pre-sensitization, week 0. Treatment noted: therapeutic diphenylcyclopropenone sensitization with weekly scalp DPC. Via MiXCR, TCRdb re-called the RACE reads, giving one row per CDR3 protein. The sample contains fewer than 150,000 distinct CDR3 sequences, approximately 13% of which appear only once. With 6 bases removed from V and 3 bases from J, the gap between germline ends came to 11 bases. CDR1 is MNHEY, CDR2 SVGEGT, per germline. CDR3 length: 13 residues. Study conclusions and caveats: With patch test score, the counts of PT1 expanded TCRs showed a positive correlation. No change in TCRs above 1 in 1000 frequency was produced by DPC sensitization.

On this clonotype: Its matching antigen is unknown.

The V gene is TRBV6-2 or TRBV6-3, the J gene TRBJ2-5; weak D call: TRBD2 (6 bases). This clonotype originated in a woman aged 18-29 years with alopecia areata. Some clones in this sample may be carry-over from other donors' samples. Sequences were derived from whole blood, sampled in connection with sensitization to the hapten diphenylcyclopropenone (DPC). CDR3 in amino acids: CASRGDFKETQYF. The CDR3 DNA follows: TGTGCCAGCAGAGGGGACTTTAAAGAGACCCAGTACTTC.